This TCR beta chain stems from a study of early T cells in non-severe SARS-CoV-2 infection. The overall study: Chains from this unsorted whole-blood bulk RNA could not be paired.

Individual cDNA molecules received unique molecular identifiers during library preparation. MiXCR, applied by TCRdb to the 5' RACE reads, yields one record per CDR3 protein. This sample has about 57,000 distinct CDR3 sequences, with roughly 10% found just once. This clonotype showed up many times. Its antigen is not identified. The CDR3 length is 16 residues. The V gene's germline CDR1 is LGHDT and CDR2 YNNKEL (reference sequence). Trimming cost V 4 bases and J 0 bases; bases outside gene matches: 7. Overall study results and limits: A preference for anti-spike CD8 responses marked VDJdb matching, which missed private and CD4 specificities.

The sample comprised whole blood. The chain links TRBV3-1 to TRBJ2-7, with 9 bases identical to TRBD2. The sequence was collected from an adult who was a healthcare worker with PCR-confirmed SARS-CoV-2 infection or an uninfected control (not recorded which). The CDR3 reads CASSLVAGVHSYEQYF. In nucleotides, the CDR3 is TGTGCCAGCAGCCTTGTAGCGGGGGTGCACTCCTACGAGCAGTACTTC.